This entry lists 4 T cell receptor beta chains sequenced from one sample in a study of human T cells and chemical hapten exposure. Each CDR3 protein gets one entry after TCRdb re-called the RACE reads with MiXCR. There are just under 65,000 distinct CDR3 sequences in the sample; roughly 9.6% occur only once, and roughly 2.3% lies in the top ten. Time point meaning: patch test 3, about 24 weeks after DPC sensitization. The sample's treatment: therapeutic diphenylcyclopropenone sensitization with weekly scalp DPC. This material consisted of whole blood, taken in connection with sensitization to the hapten diphenylcyclopropenone (DPC). Receptors were obtained from a woman in her 30s with alopecia areata. Some clones in this sample may be carry-over from other donors' samples.

The J gene is TRBJ1-5, the V gene TRBV6-1; unclear D gene. This CDR3 region has 14 residues. Germline CDR1 reads MNHNS; CDR2 reads SASEGT. Trimming cost V 5 bases and J 1 base, with 9 bases left between them. The CDR3 DNA is TGTGCCAGCAGTCGGGTCCAAAGCAATCAGCCCCAGCATTTT. Residues: CASSRVQSNQPQHF.

This clonotype was seen more than once but under ten times. The chain is built from TRBV10-1 and TRBJ1-1; D not resolved. The CDR3 consists of 13 residues. CDR1 and CDR2 (germline): WNHNN, SYGVQD (reference sequence). The V gene lost 0 bases and the J gene lost 6 bases, with 8 bases spanning the gap. CDR3 DNA sequence: TGCGCCAGCAGTGAGTCTAAGACCTCTGAAGCTTTCTTT. Its protein is CASSESKTSEAFF.

V usage is TRBV20-1 and J usage is TRBJ2-7, with TRBD2 matching over 8 bases. Per the germline V gene, CDR1 is DFQATT and CDR2 is SNEGSKA (reference sequence). The CDR3 consists of 15 residues. The trim removed 5 bases at V and 6 bases at J, leaving 15 bases unmatched. This CDR3 is CSASGTGGRAREQYF. The DNA of the CDR3 is TGCAGTGCTTCCGGTACGGGAGGGAGGGCCCGCGAGCAGTACTTC.

The sample holds a few counts of this clonotype. The chain couples TRBV6-5 to TRBJ2-2; no clear D. The CDR3 covers 13 residues. V was trimmed by 0 bases and J by 4 bases, leaving 3 bases between them. CDR1 MNHEY and CDR2 SVGAGI come from the germline V gene. The CDR3 region has the DNA TGTGCCAGCAGTTACTCGGGCACCGGGGAGCTGTTTTTT. This gives the protein CASSYSGTGELFF.